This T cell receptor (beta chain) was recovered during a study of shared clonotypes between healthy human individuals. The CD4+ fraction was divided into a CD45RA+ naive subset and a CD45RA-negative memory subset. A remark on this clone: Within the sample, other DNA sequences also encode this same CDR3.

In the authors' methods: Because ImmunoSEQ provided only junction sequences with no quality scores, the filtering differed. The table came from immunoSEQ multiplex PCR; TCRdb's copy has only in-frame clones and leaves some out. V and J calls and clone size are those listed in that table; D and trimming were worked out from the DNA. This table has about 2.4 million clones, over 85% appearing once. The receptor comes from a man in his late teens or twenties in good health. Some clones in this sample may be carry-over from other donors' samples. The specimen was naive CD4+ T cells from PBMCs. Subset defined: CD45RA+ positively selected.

The DNA of the CDR3 is TGTGCCTGGAGTGACGGACTGAACACTGAAGCTTTCTTT. It translates to CAWSDGLNTEAFF. The chain has TRBV30 and TRBJ1-1; D gene uncertain. CDR1 is GTSNPN, CDR2 SVGIG, per germline (reference sequence). The CDR3 has 13 amino acids. Trimming shortened V by 1 base and J by 0 bases, and 6 bases separated the two germline ends.